The 25 T cell receptor beta chains in this list originate from one sample, sequenced in a study of T cell clusters in autoimmune cytopenias. TRB rearrangements were amplified by touch-down multiplex PCR with mixed TRB-A/B primers. Using the multiplex PCR reads, TCRdb records one entry per CDR3 protein without DNA. The sample holds about 15,000 distinct CDR3 sequences. Each sample's input was about 270 ng genomic DNA, some 38,000 genome equivalents. This sample also appeared in a second study, on T cell repertoires in aging, cancer and after chemotherapy.

Sequences were obtained from peripheral blood. Every receptor here comes from a human donor in good health.

The genes are TRBV29-1 and TRBJ1-1. The CDR3 covers 16 residues. CDR1 and CDR2 from the germline V gene are SQVTM and ANQGSEA. This CDR3 is CSPRGLAGEGATEAFF.

The chain has TRBV5-5 and TRBJ2-7; TCRdb's assignment of TRBD1 cannot be checked, as there is no DNA. The CDR3 length is 13 residues. Germline V gene lookup returns CDR1 SGHKS and CDR2 YYEKEE (reference sequence). The CDR3 spells CASSHRGQYEQYF.

This clonotype is medium-sized (0.01 to 0.1%) by frequency. V gene TRBV13 combines with J gene TRBJ2-6. CDR1 and CDR2 from the germline V gene are PRHDT and FYEKMQ (reference sequence). The CDR3 length is 15 residues. CDR3 in amino acids: CASSLEGAGANVLTF.

The chain uses TRBV27 and TRBJ2-1; absent DNA, TCRdb's TRBD1 call cannot be checked. Germline V gene data show CDR1 as MNHEY and CDR2 as SMNVEV (reference sequence). The CDR3 runs 13 residues. This CDR3 reads CASSPPANDEQFF.

The chain uses TRBV6-5 and TRBJ2-7; no DNA is available, so the TRBD2 call from TCRdb remains unchecked. Germline V gene lookup returns CDR1 MNHEY and CDR2 SVGAGI. This CDR3 region has 15 residues. CDR3 residues: CASSQLAGAVYEQYF.

The chain combines TRBV19 with TRBJ1-2; as DNA is missing, the TRBD1 call by TCRdb cannot be tested. Germline lookup yields CDR1 LNHDA and CDR2 SQIVND (reference sequence). This CDR3 region has 15 residues. CDR3 region: CASSPDRTGFDGYTF.

This clonotype registers medium-sized (0.01 to 0.1%) by frequency. The rearrangement joins TRBV29-1 to TRBJ2-3; there is no DNA to check the TCRdb D call of TRBD2. This CDR3 spans 13 amino acids. Germline CDR1 and CDR2: SQVTM and ANQGSEA. The CDR3 protein is CSALAGSTDTQYF.

CDR3: CAWSATVDTQYF. This sequence joins TRBV30 and TRBJ2-3. The CDR3 contains 12 residues. Germline V CDR1 and CDR2: GTSNPN, SVGIG (reference sequence).

The rearrangement links TRBV13 to TRBJ2-1; TCRdb's D call, TRBD1, is unchecked because there is no DNA. The CDR3 has 15 amino acids. CDR1 and CDR2 (germline): PRHDT, FYEKMQ (reference sequence). CDR3 in amino acids: CASSLGGELPGEQFF. Full variable domain (rest looked up from reference TRBV13 and TRBJ2-1): AAGVIQSPRHLIKEKRETATLKCYPIPRHDTVYWYQQGPGQDPQFLISFYEKMQSDKGSIPDRFSAQQFSDYHSELNMSSLELGDSALYFCASSLGGELPGEQFFGPGTRLTVL.

The chain joins TRBV6-5 to TRBJ2-5; lacking DNA, the TRBD2 call made by TCRdb goes unchecked. Per the germline V gene, CDR1 is MNHEY and CDR2 is SVGAGI. The CDR3 sequence is 16 residues long. CDR3 in amino acids: CASSHHLRDSRETQYF.

The CDR3 loop is CASSPQAGGPSGEQYF. This chain uses TRBV18 with TRBJ2-7; the D call of TRBD2 rests on TCRdb alone, since no DNA is present to check it. The CDR3 is made up of 16 amino acids. CDR1 KGHSH and CDR2 LQKENI come from the germline V gene. The complete variable domain, with remaining parts taken from reference TRBV18 and TRBJ2-7, reads NAGVMQNPRHLVRRRGQEARLRCSPMKGHSHVYWYRQLPEEGLKFMVYLQKENIIDESGMPKERFSAEFPKEGPSILRIQQVVRGDSAAYFCASSPQAGGPSGEQYFGPGTRLTVT.

J is TRBJ1-1 and V is TRBV29-1; as DNA is missing, the TRBD1 call by TCRdb cannot be tested. This CDR3 contains 13 residues. Germline V gene data show CDR1 as SQVTM and CDR2 as ANQGSEA. The CDR3 protein is CSVGGYSYTEAFF. The whole variable domain, filled in from reference TRBV29-1 and TRBJ1-1, reads SAVISQKPSRDICQRGTSLTIQCQVDSQVTMMFWYRQQPGQSLTLIATANQGSEATYESGFVIDKFPISRPNLTFSTLTVSNMSPEDSSIYLCSVGGYSYTEAFFGQGTRLTVV.

This chain uses TRBV12-3 or TRBV12-4 with TRBJ2-5. The CDR3 totals 13 residues. This CDR3 reads CASRRTYQETQYF.

This chain connects TRBV6-2 or TRBV6-3 to TRBJ1-1. Germline lookup yields CDR1 MNHEY and CDR2 SVGEGT. The CDR3 loop spans 11 amino acids. The CDR3 spells CASSHGTEAFF.

This sequence joins TRBV30 and TRBJ1-2; the TCRdb D gene call, TRBD1, has no DNA to confirm it. From germline, CDR1 is GTSNPN and CDR2 SVGIG (reference sequence). The CDR3 length is 11 residues. CDR3 region: CAWRPGEGYTF.

This rearrangement joins TRBV6-2 or TRBV6-3 to TRBJ2-2; absent DNA, TCRdb's TRBD2 call cannot be checked. The germline V gene has CDR1 MNHEY and CDR2 SVGEGT. The CDR3 totals 15 residues. This CDR3 reads CASSKTIDPTGELFF.

The chain recombines TRBV30 with TRBJ1-4; the D gene TCRdb calls, TRBD1, cannot be checked with no DNA. Germline V gene lookup returns CDR1 GTSNPN and CDR2 SVGIG (reference sequence). The CDR3 is 13 residues long. This CDR3 is CAWKDSENEKLFF.

The chain uses TRBV11-1 and TRBJ1-1; lacking DNA, the TRBD1 call made by TCRdb goes unchecked. The germline gives CDR1 SGHAT, CDR2 FQDESV (reference sequence). The CDR3 loop spans 14 amino acids. This CDR3 reads CASSWTGTGGKAFF.

The chain uses TRBV10-1 and TRBJ1-5; TCRdb returns TRBD1, unconfirmable since there is no DNA. This CDR3 is built from 18 residues. Germline values: CDR1 WNHNN, CDR2 SYGVQD (reference sequence). CDR3 protein: CASSERDIRRSSNQPQHF.

The gene calls are TRBV29-1 and TRBJ1-2. CDR1 and CDR2 (germline): SQVTM, ANQGSEA. The CDR3 runs to 13 residues. The CDR3 here is CSVAVSAVEGYTF.

The V call is TRBV6-2 or TRBV6-3, the J call TRBJ1-2. Germline CDR1 and CDR2: MNHEY and SVGEGT. CDR3 size: 13 residues. The CDR3 here is CASSYTANYGYTF.

The chain employs TRBV6-6 and TRBJ1-2; as DNA is missing, the TRBD1 call by TCRdb cannot be tested. The CDR3 has 12 residues. The germline V gene encodes CDR1 MNHNY and CDR2 SVGAGI (reference sequence). This CDR3 is CASGLGPYGYTF.

The chain employs TRBV19 and TRBJ2-5; TCRdb calls TRBD2, which cannot be checked without DNA. Germline values: CDR1 LNHDA, CDR2 SQIVND (reference sequence). The CDR3 runs to 16 residues. CDR3 region: CASSPWTALGKETQYF. The full variable domain, completed using reference TRBV19 and TRBJ2-5, is DGGITQSPKYLFRKEGQNVTLSCEQNLNHDAMYWYRQDPGQGLRLIYYSQIVNDFQKGDIAEGYSVSREKKESFPLTVTSAQKNPTAFYLCASSPWTALGKETQYFGPGTRLLVL.

This rearrangement joins TRBV6-5 to TRBJ1-1. This CDR3 is 13 amino acids long. The germline V gene has CDR1 MNHEY and CDR2 SVGAGI. CDR3 in amino acids: CASSPLRGSSAFF.

The V call is TRBV18, the J call TRBJ2-3. Germline V lookup: CDR1 KGHSH, CDR2 LQKENI. The CDR3 extends over 11 amino acids. The CDR3 sequence is CASSLPGAQYF.